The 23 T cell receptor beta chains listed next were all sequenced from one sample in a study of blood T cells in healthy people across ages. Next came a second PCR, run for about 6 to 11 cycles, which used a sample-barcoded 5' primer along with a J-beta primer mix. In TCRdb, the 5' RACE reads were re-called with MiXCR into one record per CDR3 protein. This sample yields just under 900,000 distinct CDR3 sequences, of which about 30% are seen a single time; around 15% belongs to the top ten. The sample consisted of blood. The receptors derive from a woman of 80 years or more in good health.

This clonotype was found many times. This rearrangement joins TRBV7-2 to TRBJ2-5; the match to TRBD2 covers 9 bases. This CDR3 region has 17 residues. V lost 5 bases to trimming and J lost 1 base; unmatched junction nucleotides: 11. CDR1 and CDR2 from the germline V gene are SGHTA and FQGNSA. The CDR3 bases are TGTGCCAGCAGCCGCGGGCGGGGGGGCCGCCTCCAAGAGACCCAGTACTTC. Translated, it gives CASSRGRGGRLQETQYF.

In DNA form, the CDR3 reads TGTGCCAGCAGCCTCACCGGCAGTAACACTGAAGCTTTCTTT. Residues: CASSLTGSNTEAFF. V usage is TRBV7-2 and J usage is TRBJ1-1; D call uncertain. The germline V gene encodes CDR1 SGHTA and CDR2 FQGNSA. There are 14 residues in the CDR3. Trimming cost V 5 bases and J 2 bases, with 12 bases left between them.

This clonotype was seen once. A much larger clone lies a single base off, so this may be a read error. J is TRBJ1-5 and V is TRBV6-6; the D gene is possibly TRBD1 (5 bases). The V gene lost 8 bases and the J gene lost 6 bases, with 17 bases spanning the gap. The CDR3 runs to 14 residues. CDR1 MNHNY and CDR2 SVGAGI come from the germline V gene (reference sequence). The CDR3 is CASGRQGSSQPQHF. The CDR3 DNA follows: TGTGCCAGCGGTAGGCAGGGATCATCTCAGCCCCAGCATTTT.

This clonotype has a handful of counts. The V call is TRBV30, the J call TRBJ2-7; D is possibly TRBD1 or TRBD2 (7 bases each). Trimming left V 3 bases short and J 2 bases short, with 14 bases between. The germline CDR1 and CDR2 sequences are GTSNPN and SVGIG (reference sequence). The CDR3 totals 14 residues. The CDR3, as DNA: TGTGCCTGGAGAGCAGGGGGGGTAGCCTACGAGCAGTACTTC. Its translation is CAWRAGGVAYEQYF. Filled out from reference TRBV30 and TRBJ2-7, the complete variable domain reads SQTIHQWPATLVQPVGSPLSLECTVEGTSNPNLYWYRQAAGRGLQLLFYSVGIGQISSEVPQNLSASRPQDRQFILSSKKLLLSDSGFYLCAWRAGGVAYEQYFGPGTRLTVT.

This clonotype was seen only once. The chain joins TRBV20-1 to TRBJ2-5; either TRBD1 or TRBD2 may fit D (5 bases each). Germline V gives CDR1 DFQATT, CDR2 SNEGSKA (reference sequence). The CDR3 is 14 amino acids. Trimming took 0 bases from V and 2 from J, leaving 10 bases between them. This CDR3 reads CSARDGTAQETQYF. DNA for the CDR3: TGCAGTGCTAGAGATGGGACGGCTCAAGAGACCCAGTACTTC.

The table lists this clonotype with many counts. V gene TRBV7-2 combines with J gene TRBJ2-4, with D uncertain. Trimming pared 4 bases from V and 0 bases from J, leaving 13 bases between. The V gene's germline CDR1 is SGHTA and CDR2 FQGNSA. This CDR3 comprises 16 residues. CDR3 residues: CASSSFTDLAKNIQYF. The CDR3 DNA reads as TGTGCCAGCAGCTCTTTCACCGACTTAGCCAAAAACATTCAGTACTTC. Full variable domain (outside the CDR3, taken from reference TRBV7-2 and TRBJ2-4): GAGVSQSPSNKVTEKGKDVELRCDPISGHTALYWYRQSLGQGLEFLIYFQGNSAPDKSGLPSDRFSAERTGGSVSTLTIQRTQQEDSAVYLCASSSFTDLAKNIQYFGAGTRLSVL.

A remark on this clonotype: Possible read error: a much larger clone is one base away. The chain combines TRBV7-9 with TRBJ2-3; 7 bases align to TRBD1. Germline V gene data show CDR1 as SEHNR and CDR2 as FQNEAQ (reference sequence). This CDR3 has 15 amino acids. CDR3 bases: TGTGCCGGCAGCTTATATCGACAGGGCGGAGATACGCAGTATTTT. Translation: CAGSLYRQGGDTQYF. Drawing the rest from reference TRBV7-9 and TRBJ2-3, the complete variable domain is DTGVSQNPRHKITKRGQNVTFRCDPISEHNRLYWYRQTLGQGPEFLTYFQNEAQLEKSRLLSDRFSAERPKGSFSTLEIQRTEQGDSAMYLCAGSLYRQGGDTQYFGPGTRLTVL.

The CDR3 region is CASTSGANTEAFF. The CDR3 bases are TGTGCCAGTACCTCAGGTGCGAACACTGAAGCTTTCTTT. The chain carries TRBV11-2 and TRBJ1-1; D ambiguous. The CDR3 runs 13 residues. Germline V gene lookup returns CDR1 SGHAT and CDR2 FQNNGV. Deletions cut 9 bases from V and 1 base from J, with 12 bases between.

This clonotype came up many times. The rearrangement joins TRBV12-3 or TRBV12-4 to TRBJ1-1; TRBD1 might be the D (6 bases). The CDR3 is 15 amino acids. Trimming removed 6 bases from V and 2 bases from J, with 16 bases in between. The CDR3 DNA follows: TGTGCCAGCAGCTTTCGGGGGGCTACAAACACTGAAGCTTTCTTT. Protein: CASSFRGATNTEAFF.

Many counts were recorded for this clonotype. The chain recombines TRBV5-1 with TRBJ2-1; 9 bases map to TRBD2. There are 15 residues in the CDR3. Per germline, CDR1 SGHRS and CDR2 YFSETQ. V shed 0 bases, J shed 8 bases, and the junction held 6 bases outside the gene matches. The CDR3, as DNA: TGCGCCAGCAGCTTGGTGCGGGGGGGCGTTGATGAGCAGTTCTTC. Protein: CASSLVRGGVDEQFF.

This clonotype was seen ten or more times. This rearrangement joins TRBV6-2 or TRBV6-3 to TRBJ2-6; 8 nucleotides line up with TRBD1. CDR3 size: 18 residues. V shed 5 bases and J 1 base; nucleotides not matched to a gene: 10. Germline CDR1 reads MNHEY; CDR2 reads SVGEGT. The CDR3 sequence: CASSLRQGRGSGANVLTF. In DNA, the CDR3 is TGTGCCAGCAGTCTACGACAGGGGAGAGGGTCTGGGGCCAACGTCCTGACTTTC.

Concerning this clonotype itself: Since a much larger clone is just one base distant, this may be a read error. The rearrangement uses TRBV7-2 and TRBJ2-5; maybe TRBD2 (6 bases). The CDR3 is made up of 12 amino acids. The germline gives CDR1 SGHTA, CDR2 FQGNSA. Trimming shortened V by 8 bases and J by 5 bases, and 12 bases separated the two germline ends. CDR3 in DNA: TGTGCCAGCGGAGAGGGGAGGGAGACCCAGTACTTC. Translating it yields CASGEGRETQYF.

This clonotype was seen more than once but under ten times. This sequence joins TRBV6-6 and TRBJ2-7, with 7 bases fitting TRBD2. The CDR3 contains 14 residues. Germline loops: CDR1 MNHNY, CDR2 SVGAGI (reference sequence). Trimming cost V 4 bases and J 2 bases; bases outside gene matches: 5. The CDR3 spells CASSSGGGAYEQYF. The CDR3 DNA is TGTGCCAGCAGTTCCGGCGGGGGAGCCTACGAGCAGTACTTC.

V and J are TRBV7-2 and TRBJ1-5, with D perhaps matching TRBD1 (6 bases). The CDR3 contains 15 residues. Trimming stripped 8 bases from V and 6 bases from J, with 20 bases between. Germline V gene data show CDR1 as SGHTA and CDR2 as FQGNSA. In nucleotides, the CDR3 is TGTGCCAGCGGGTTCTCAGGGGCGCCTGGTCAGCCCCAGCATTTT. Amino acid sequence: CASGFSGAPGQPQHF. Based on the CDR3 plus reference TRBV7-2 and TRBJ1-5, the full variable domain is GAGVSQSPSNKVTEKGKDVELRCDPISGHTALYWYRQSLGQGLEFLIYFQGNSAPDKSGLPSDRFSAERTGGSVSTLTIQRTQQEDSAVYLCASGFSGAPGQPQHFGDGTRLSIL.

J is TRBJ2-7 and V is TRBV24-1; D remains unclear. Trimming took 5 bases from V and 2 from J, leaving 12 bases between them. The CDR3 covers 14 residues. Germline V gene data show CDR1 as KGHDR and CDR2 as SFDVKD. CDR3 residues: CATSVGPGPYEQYF. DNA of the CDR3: TGTGCCACCAGTGTGGGTCCGGGCCCCTACGAGCAGTACTTC.

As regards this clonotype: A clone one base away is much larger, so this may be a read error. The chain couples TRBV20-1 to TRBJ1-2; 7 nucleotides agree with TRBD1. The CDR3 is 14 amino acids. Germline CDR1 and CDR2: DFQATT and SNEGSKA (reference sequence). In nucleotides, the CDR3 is TGCAGTGCTAGAGGGGGGGGACAGAACTATGGCTGCACCTTC. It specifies CSARGGGQNYGCTF.

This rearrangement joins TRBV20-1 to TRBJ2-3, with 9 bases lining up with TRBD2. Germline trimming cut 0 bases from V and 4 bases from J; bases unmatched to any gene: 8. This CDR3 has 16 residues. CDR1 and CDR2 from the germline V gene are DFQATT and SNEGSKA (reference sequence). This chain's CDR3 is CSARDLERGEADTQYF. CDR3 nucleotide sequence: TGCAGTGCTAGAGATCTCGAGCGGGGGGAGGCAGATACGCAGTATTTT.

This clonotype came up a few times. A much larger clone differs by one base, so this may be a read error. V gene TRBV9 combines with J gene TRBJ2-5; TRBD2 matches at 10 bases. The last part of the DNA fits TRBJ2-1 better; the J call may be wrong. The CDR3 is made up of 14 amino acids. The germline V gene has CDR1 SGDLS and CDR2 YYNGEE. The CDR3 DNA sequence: TGTGCCAGCAGCGCGACTAGCGGGCAAGAGACCCAGTTCTTC. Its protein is CASSATSGQETQFF.

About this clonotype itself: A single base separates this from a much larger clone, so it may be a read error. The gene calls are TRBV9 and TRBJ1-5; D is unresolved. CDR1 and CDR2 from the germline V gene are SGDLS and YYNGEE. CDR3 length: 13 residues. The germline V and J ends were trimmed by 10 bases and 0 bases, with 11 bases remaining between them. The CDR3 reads CARGRDSNQPQHF. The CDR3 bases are TGTGCCCGCGGTAGGGATAGCAATCAGCCCCAGCATTTT.

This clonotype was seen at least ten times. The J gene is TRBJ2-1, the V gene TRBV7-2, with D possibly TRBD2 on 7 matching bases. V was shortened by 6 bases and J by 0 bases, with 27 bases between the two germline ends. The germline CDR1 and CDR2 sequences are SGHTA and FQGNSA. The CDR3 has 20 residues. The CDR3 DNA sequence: TGTGCCAGCAGTCGGTCCGGGGGGCACGCTGGGGCCTCCTCCTACAATGAGCAGTTCTTC. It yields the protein CASSRSGGHAGASSYNEQFF.

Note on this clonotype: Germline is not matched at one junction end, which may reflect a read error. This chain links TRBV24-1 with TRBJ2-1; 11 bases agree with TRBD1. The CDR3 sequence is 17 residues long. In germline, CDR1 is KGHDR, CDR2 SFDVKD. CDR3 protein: CAASAGTGGYFYNEQFF. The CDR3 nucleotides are TGTGCCGCCAGTGCAGGGACAGGGGGATATTTCTACAATGAGCAGTTCTTC.

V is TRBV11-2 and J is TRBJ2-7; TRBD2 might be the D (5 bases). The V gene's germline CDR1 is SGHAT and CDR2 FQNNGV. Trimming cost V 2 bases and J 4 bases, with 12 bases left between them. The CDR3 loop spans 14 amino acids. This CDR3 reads CASSLSGVRYEQYF. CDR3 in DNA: TGTGCCAGCAGCTTATCCGGGGTACGGTACGAGCAGTACTTC.

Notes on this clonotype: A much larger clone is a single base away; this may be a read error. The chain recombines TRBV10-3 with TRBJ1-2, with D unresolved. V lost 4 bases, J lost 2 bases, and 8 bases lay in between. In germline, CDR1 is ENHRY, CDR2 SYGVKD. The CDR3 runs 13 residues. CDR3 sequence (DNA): TGTGCCATCAGTGTTCCAGAGAACTATGGCTACACCTTC. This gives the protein CAISVPENYGYTF.